The clone carrying this T cell receptor beta chain was recorded a few times. Its matching antigen is unknown. MiXCR was run by TCRdb on the 5' RACE reads, yielding one entry per CDR3 protein. Among roughly 1,500,000 distinct CDR3 sequences, less than 40% were seen once, and the ten largest hold approximately 0.25%. The data stem from a study of identical twins. Study results and caveats: Out-of-frame alpha sequences shared by twins were enriched for low generation probability. The authors noted that invariant MAIT and iNKT cells could partly confound zero-insertion analyses. Carriage of fewer insertions was seen in abundant cord blood beta clonotypes, whereas memory repertoires showed none.

Germline CDR1 LGHDT, CDR2 YNNKEL (reference sequence). The V gene end was trimmed by 4 bases and the J gene end by 2 bases; junction bases not matched to a gene: 12. The CDR3 is made up of 18 amino acids. Healthy Caucasians were all of the donors. The sequence was obtained from a newborn girl in good health. The chain links TRBV3-1 to TRBJ2-5; 11 nucleotides agree with TRBD2. The sample consisted of cord blood. CDR3 sequence reads: CASSLSSGGPESQETQYF. In DNA, the CDR3 is TGTGCCAGCAGCCTTTCTAGCGGGGGGCCTGAATCACAAGAGACCCAGTACTTC.